This T cell receptor (beta chain) originates from a study of early T cells in non-severe SARS-CoV-2 infection. Unique molecular identifiers were attached to individual cDNA molecules. One entry per CDR3 protein, called by TCRdb with MiXCR from the 5' RACE reads. The data show more than 85,000 distinct CDR3 sequences, with about an eighth seen just once and approximately 6% held by the top ten. The CDR3 spans 14 residues. Germline trimming cut 1 base from V and 7 bases from J; bases unmatched to any gene: 4. Specimen: whole blood. This clonotype was obtained from an adult who was a healthcare worker with PCR-confirmed SARS-CoV-2 infection or an uninfected control (not recorded which). The V call is TRBV12-3 or TRBV12-4, the J call TRBJ2-1; the match to TRBD2 covers 7 bases. CDR3 coding DNA: TGTGCCAGCAGTTTAGGGACTAGTGGGAATGAGCAGTTCTTC. Its translation: CASSLGTSGNEQFF.